These T cell receptor beta chains were read from a single sample in a study of metastatic and nonmetastatic thyroid tumors. TCRdb reanalyzed the PCR reads with MiXCR. The sample consists of 35,000 to 40,000 clones, around 16% of them appearing once. Sequenced sample: tumor tissue. The receptors were sampled from a female donor with papillary thyroid cancer or a benign thyroid nodule (not recorded which). Some clones in this sample may be carry-over from other donors' samples. Both conserved end residues are part of each CDR3. The order of the fields is CDR3 protein, J gene, V gene, clone size, D gene. A D gene is named only where the DNA matches it firmly. Clone size is shown for a subset of rows, as once, few, many or a class of expanded clone.

CDR3: CTSRTSGGNTEAFF; J: TRBJ1-1; V: TRBV27; size: -; D: -
CDR3: CASSGGPTNEKLFF; J: TRBJ1-4; V: TRBV19; size: many; D: -
CDR3: CASSEDRGSYEQYF; J: TRBJ2-7; V: TRBV6-1; size: many; D: TRBD1
CDR3: CASSYSKQGYSQHF; J: TRBJ1-5; V: TRBV6-6; size: many; D: -
CDR3: CASSSDGDEHFF; J: TRBJ2-1; V: TRBV5-6; size: -; D: -
CDR3: CASSSPTRNAEQFF; J: TRBJ2-1; V: TRBV5-5; size: many; D: -
CDR3: CSASLGEYEQYF; J: TRBJ2-7; V: TRBV20-1; size: many; D: -
CDR3: CASSHDVGAPRPQHF; J: TRBJ1-5; V: TRBV7-2; size: many; D: -
CDR3: CASSPPGQGYEQYF; J: TRBJ2-7; V: TRBV18; size: many; D: TRBD1
CDR3: CVSRDRDLLGYTF; J: TRBJ1-2; V: TRBV6-1; size: few; D: TRBD1
CDR3: CSARPRGGWGTDTQYF; J: TRBJ2-3; V: TRBV20-1; size: many; D: -
CDR3: CASSLWQGAGNTEAFF; J: TRBJ1-1; V: TRBV5-5; size: few; D: TRBD1
CDR3: CASRRTGEEETQYF; J: TRBJ2-5; V: TRBV12-3/TRBV12-4; size: many; D: TRBD1
CDR3: CASSGDRTFSYNEQFF; J: TRBJ2-1; V: TRBV7-7; size: many; D: -
CDR3: CSVSTGVTEAFF; J: TRBJ1-1; V: TRBV29-1; size: many; D: TRBD1
CDR3: CASTARGGVTDTQYF; J: TRBJ2-3; V: TRBV11-2; size: -; D: TRBD2
CDR3: CASRLPGQGYEQYF; J: TRBJ2-7; V: TRBV5-5; size: many; D: TRBD1
CDR3: CATSDLLRGEAFF; J: TRBJ1-1; V: TRBV24-1; size: many; D: -
CDR3: CASSLGQGPYEQYF; J: TRBJ2-7; V: TRBV5-1; size: many; D: TRBD1
CDR3: CAISESPTGRREQYF; J: TRBJ2-7; V: TRBV10-3; size: many; D: -
CDR3: CSKNYAPKMDYTF; J: TRBJ1-2; V: TRBV20-1; size: many; D: -
CDR3: CASSANLALVINEQFF; J: TRBJ2-1; V: TRBV2; size: many; D: -
CDR3: CASSLLSGRGNEQFF; J: TRBJ2-1; V: TRBV18; size: many; D: -
CDR3: CSARDYLTGELFF; J: TRBJ2-2; V: TRBV20-1; size: once; D: -
CDR3: CASSQTNSPLHF; J: TRBJ1-6; V: TRBV4-2; size: many; D: -
CDR3: CASSPLPGLAGVASYEQYF; J: TRBJ2-7; V: TRBV28; size: many; D: TRBD2
CDR3: CASRLGTEQYF; J: TRBJ2-7; V: TRBV6-1; size: many; D: -
CDR3: CASSPWVGNEQYF; J: TRBJ2-7; V: TRBV6-1; size: many; D: -
CDR3: CSARDGQGAQPQHF; J: TRBJ1-5; V: TRBV20-1; size: many; D: TRBD1